The 22 T cell receptor beta chains listed next were all sequenced from one sample in a study of cytotoxic CD8 clonotypes in ibrutinib-treated CLL. The assay was immunoSEQ multiplex PCR, and TCRdb's table has in-frame clones only and misses some. The sample carries 150,000 to 200,000 clones, 88% recorded once. Sequenced material: PBMCs, taken at disease progression, from a patient treated with ibrutinib. The receptor source for this set is a human donor with chronic lymphocytic leukemia.

The V gene is TRBV5-6, the J gene TRBJ2-7; a weak D match, TRBD2 (7 bases). CDR3 length equals 16 residues. Germline V gene sequence: CDR1 SGHDT, CDR2 YYEEEE. With 4 bases removed from V and 0 bases from J, the gap between germline ends came to 17 bases. The DNA for the CDR3 is TGTGCCAGCAGCCCCTCCGGGGGGCCGAACTCCTACGAGCAGTACTTC. Protein sequence: CASSPSGGPNSYEQYF.

The chain joins TRBV29-1 to TRBJ2-4; D perhaps matches TRBD1 (6 bases). Trimming pared 8 bases from V and 6 bases from J, leaving 14 bases between. Per germline, CDR1 SQVTM and CDR2 ANQGSEA. The CDR3 is 12 amino acids. The CDR3 loop is CSTTGFTNIQYF. CDR3 bases: TGCAGCACCACAGGGTTTACAAACATTCAGTACTTC.

DNA of the CDR3: TGTGCCAGCAGCTTCGGACAGGGGGGAACTGAAGCTTTCTTT. Translating gives CASSFGQGGTEAFF. The rearrangement uses TRBV7-3 and TRBJ1-1; 10 bases agree with TRBD1. The V gene's germline CDR1 is SGHTA and CDR2 FQGTGA. CDR3 size: 14 residues. The V segment lost 3 bases and the J segment 5 bases; nucleotides outside the gene matches: 3.

J is TRBJ1-2 and V is TRBV6-1; TRBD1 matches at 8 bases. Trimming removed 2 bases from V and 8 bases from J; junction bases left unmatched: 13. Germline assignment: CDR1 MNHNS and CDR2 SASEGT. This CDR3 contains 16 residues. CDR3: CASSESGRGRGGGYTF. Here the CDR3 DNA reads TGTGCCAGCAGTGAATCTGGCAGGGGGCGTGGGGGAGGCTACACCTTC.

The V call is TRBV15, the J call TRBJ2-1, with D possibly matching TRBD2 (5 bases). Trimming took 4 bases from V and 0 from J, leaving 13 bases between them. CDR3 length equals 16 residues. The germline CDR1 and CDR2 sequences are LNHNV and YYDKDF (reference sequence). The DNA of the CDR3 is TGTGCCACCAGCACGACGGACTCCCACTCCTACAATGAGCAGTTCTTC. This codes for CATSTTDSHSYNEQFF.

The DNA for the CDR3 is TGTGCCAGCAGTACGACAGAGTTGAACACTGAAGCTTTCTTT. Translated, it gives CASSTTELNTEAFF. This chain links TRBV6-1 with TRBJ1-1; D is possibly TRBD1 (5 bases). Trimming pared 5 bases from V and 0 bases from J, leaving 10 bases between. Per the germline V gene, CDR1 is MNHNS and CDR2 is SASEGT. The CDR3 has 14 residues.

The chain has TRBV6-5 and TRBJ1-3; D is unresolved. In germline, CDR1 is MNHEY, CDR2 SVGAGI. The length of the CDR3 is 11 residues. V was pared by 5 bases and J by 13 bases, with 12 bases between. CDR3 DNA sequence: TGTGCCAGCAGTGACCTAACTCGGATATATTTT. It encodes CASSDLTRIYF.

The rearrangement uses TRBV28 and TRBJ2-3, with 10 bases lining up with TRBD1. The CDR3 has 16 residues. Trimming cost V 2 bases and J 4 bases; bases outside gene matches: 6. Germline V gene lookup returns CDR1 MDHEN and CDR2 SYDVKM. The CDR3 is CASSLTGTGVADTQYF. CDR3 DNA sequence: TGTGCCAGCAGTTTAACCGGGACAGGGGTTGCAGATACGCAGTATTTT.

This clone has more than one count but fewer than ten. The chain recombines TRBV4-1 with TRBJ1-5; maybe TRBD1 (5 bases). With 1 base removed from V and 5 bases from J, the gap between germline ends came to 12 bases. This CDR3 is 15 amino acids long. Per the germline V gene, CDR1 is MGHRA and CDR2 is YSYEKL. The CDR3 is CASSQGPGIDQPQHF. As DNA, the CDR3 is TGCGCCAGCAGCCAAGGCCCAGGGATCGATCAGCCCCAGCATTTT.

As DNA, the CDR3 is TGTGCCAGCACCCTGAACCCGGGACTAGGCGTCGAGCAGTACTTC. Its translation: CASTLNPGLGVEQYF. This sequence joins TRBV6-6 and TRBJ2-7, with 8 bases fitting TRBD2. The length of the CDR3 is 15 residues. Germline V gene sequence: CDR1 MNHNY, CDR2 SVGAGI (reference sequence). V gave up 7 bases and J gave up 6 bases; unmatched junction bases: 14.

The chain combines TRBV5-1 with TRBJ1-4; a possible D gene is TRBD1 (6 bases). There are 13 residues in the CDR3. Deletions cut 0 bases from V and 12 bases from J, with 12 bases between. Germline V gene sequence: CDR1 SGHRS, CDR2 YFSETQ. CDR3 sequence reads: CASSLVVGHELFF. As DNA, the CDR3 is TGCGCCAGCAGCTTGGTAGTGGGACATGAACTGTTTTTT.

V and J are TRBV7-2 and TRBJ2-4, with a possible D match to TRBD2 (6 bases). Germline assignment: CDR1 SGHTA and CDR2 FQGNSA. The CDR3 contains 17 residues. V was clipped by 1 base and J by 0 bases, with 13 bases between them. CDR3 residues: CASSLDGGRLAKNIQYF. The CDR3 region has the DNA TGTGCCAGCAGCTTAGATGGAGGGAGACTAGCCAAAAACATTCAGTACTTC.

Notes on this clone: The sample holds other DNA sequences that translate to the same CDR3. This chain connects TRBV7-2 to TRBJ2-7, with unresolved D. Trimming took 2 bases from V and 4 from J, leaving 3 bases between them. This CDR3 region has 11 residues. Germline V gives CDR1 SGHTA, CDR2 FQGNSA. The CDR3 here is CASSLNYEQYF. The CDR3, as DNA: TGTGCCAGCAGCTTAAATTACGAGCAGTACTTC.

This sequence joins TRBV9 and TRBJ2-5, with D tentatively TRBD2 (5 bases). The V gene lost 5 bases and the J gene lost 7 bases, with 15 bases spanning the gap. The CDR3 has 13 residues. Per germline, CDR1 SGDLS and CDR2 YYNGEE. The CDR3 bases are TGTGCCAGCAGTGACCCTTCCGCGGGGACCCAGTACTTC. Residues: CASSDPSAGTQYF.

This clone was detected only a few times. The rearrangement links TRBV27 to TRBJ2-7, with TRBD2 identical over 10 bases. The CDR3 covers 13 residues. Germline values: CDR1 MNHEY, CDR2 SMNVEV (reference sequence). The ends lost 10 bases at V and 5 bases at J; junction bases unmatched: 8. The CDR3 DNA reads as TGTGCCACCGGACTAGCGGCCCCCAACGAGCAGTACTTC. It is translated as CATGLAAPNEQYF.

J is TRBJ2-1 and V is TRBV29-1; 7 positions agree with TRBD2. The CDR3 is made up of 15 amino acids. Germline loops: CDR1 SQVTM, CDR2 ANQGSEA. Germline trimming cut 6 bases from V and 4 bases from J; bases unmatched to any gene: 12. In DNA form, the CDR3 reads TGCAGCGTCATCCACGGGGGAGGGGATTACAATGAGCAGTTCTTC. Amino acids: CSVIHGGGDYNEQFF.

The gene calls are TRBV7-2 and TRBJ1-1, with TRBD1 matching over 9 bases. The CDR3 sequence is 19 residues long. The germline gives CDR1 SGHTA, CDR2 FQGNSA. V was pared by 7 bases and J by 3 bases, with 21 bases of the junction left unmatched. CDR3 protein: CASTEPVSGTGTYHTEAFF. In DNA form, the CDR3 reads TGTGCCAGCACCGAACCTGTATCTGGGACAGGGACTTATCACACTGAAGCTTTCTTT.

V usage is TRBV19 and J usage is TRBJ1-2; D call uncertain. The V end was cut by 5 bases, the J end by 1 base, with 14 bases between. The CDR3 loop spans 15 amino acids. CDR1 LNHDA and CDR2 SQIVND come from the germline V gene (reference sequence). The CDR3 nucleotides read TGTGCCAGTAGTCCCCCGAACAGAGATAACTATGGCTACACCTTC. Amino acids: CASSPPNRDNYGYTF.

The CDR3 loop is CAGQGNTGELFF. CDR3 sequence (DNA): TGTGCCGGTCAGGGTAACACCGGGGAGCTGTTTTTT. V is TRBV19 and J is TRBJ2-2, with D possibly TRBD1 on 5 matching bases. CDR3 length equals 12 residues. Germline V lookup: CDR1 LNHDA, CDR2 SQIVND (reference sequence). Trimming stripped 11 bases from V and 2 bases from J, with 9 bases between.

The chain uses TRBV2 and TRBJ1-5; D possibly corresponds to TRBD1 (6 bases). Looked up from germline, CDR1 is SNHLY and CDR2 is FYNNEI. This CDR3 spans 13 amino acids. Trimming cost V 6 bases and J 5 bases, with 11 bases left between them. The CDR3 nucleotides read TGTGCCAGCAGAGTACAGGGATATCAGCCCCAGCATTTT. This sequence encodes CASRVQGYQPQHF. Full variable domain (outside the CDR3, taken from reference TRBV2 and TRBJ1-5): EPEVTQTPSHQVTQMGQEVILRCVPISNHLYFYWYRQILGQKVEFLVSFYNNEISEKSEIFDDQFSVERPDGSNFTLKIRSTKLEDSAMYFCASRVQGYQPQHFGDGTRLSIL.

The chain recombines TRBV9 with TRBJ2-1, with 8 bases identical to TRBD2. Germline V gene data show CDR1 as SGDLS and CDR2 as YYNGEE. V gave up 3 bases and J gave up 9 bases; unmatched junction bases: 23. The CDR3 length is 19 residues. The CDR3 DNA reads TGTGCCAGCAGCGCGGGGTGGTACCCCGGCAGCGGGAGATTGGGTGAGCAGTTCTTC. Its translation is CASSAGWYPGSGRLGEQFF.

The V gene is TRBV11-2, the J gene TRBJ2-1; the D is unclear. Germline V gene data show CDR1 as SGHAT and CDR2 as FQNNGV. The CDR3 is made up of 11 amino acids. V gave up 5 bases and J gave up 8 bases, with 7 bases separating them. This CDR3 is CASSPRDEQFF. The CDR3 nucleotides are TGTGCCAGCAGCCCCCGCGATGAGCAGTTCTTC.